This T cell receptor beta chain is from a study of cytomegalovirus exposure and HLA in healthy donors. Study conclusions and caveats: TCR association rates varied by HLA locus in a later analysis, with DRB1 highest and HLA-C lowest.

Each donor was nominally healthy when sampled (though unrecorded immune exposures were likely). The PCR employed 60 Vbeta primers together with 13 Jbeta primers. Original methodology: In a later analysis, some 80 million unique TCR beta chains included roughly 11 million shared by two or more donors. This table comes from immunoSEQ multiplex PCR, and its TCRdb copy is limited to in-frame clones, with some not included. That table supplies the V and J calls and clone size; D and trimming were determined from the DNA. The sample gives roughly 95,000 clones, over 75% of which show up once; 4% to 5.5% is in the top ten. Note on this clone: Its antigen is undetermined.

This CDR3 has 17 amino acids. Germline lookup yields CDR1 LGHNA and CDR2 YNFKEQ. Trimming took 1 base from V and 3 from J; bases not matched to a gene: 8. The TCR was taken from a man under 40 in good health and CMV-seropositive. The gene calls are TRBV4-2 and TRBJ1-2; 10 bases agree with TRBD1. The source material was PBMCs. CDR3 region: CASSQVRGQGGHYGYTF. CDR3 sequence (DNA): TGTGCCAGCAGCCAAGTGCGCGGACAGGGGGGGCACTATGGCTACACCTTC.